This TCR beta chain was sequenced for a study of PD-L1 blockade in urothelial cancer. About the research overall: Blood underwent analysis 3 weeks (second dose) and 6 weeks after treatment began.

In each PCR, synthetic TCR analog templates were spiked in. Clones were read by immunoSEQ multiplex PCR, and TCRdb kept only the in-frame ones, dropping some. This table holds tens of thousands of clones, 75% to 90% found once. The CDR3 runs 16 residues. The germline V gene has CDR1 SGHAT and CDR2 FQNNGV. V lost 4 bases to trimming and J lost 5 bases; unmatched junction nucleotides: 8. The sequence was collected from a man aged 50-59 years with urothelial cancer. The sample was PBMCs, taken around atezolizumab (anti-PD-L1) treatment. V gene TRBV11-2 combines with J gene TRBJ2-1; 10 bases map to TRBD1. The CDR3 sequence: CASSSRRDRGNNEQFF. CDR3 sequence (DNA): TGTGCCAGCAGCTCCCGAAGGGACAGGGGAAACAATGAGCAGTTCTTC.